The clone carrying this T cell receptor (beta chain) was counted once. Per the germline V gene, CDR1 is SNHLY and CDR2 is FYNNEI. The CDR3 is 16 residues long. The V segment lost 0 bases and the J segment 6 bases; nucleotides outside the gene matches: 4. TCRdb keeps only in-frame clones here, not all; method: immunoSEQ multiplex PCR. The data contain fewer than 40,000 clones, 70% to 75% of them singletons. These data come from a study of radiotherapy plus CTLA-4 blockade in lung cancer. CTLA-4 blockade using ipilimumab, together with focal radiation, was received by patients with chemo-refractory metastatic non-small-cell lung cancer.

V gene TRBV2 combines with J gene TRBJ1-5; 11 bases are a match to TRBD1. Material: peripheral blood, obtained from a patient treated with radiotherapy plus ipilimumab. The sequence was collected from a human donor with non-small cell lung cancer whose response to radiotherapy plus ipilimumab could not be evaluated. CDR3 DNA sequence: TGTGCCAGCAGTGAAGCTCGGACAGGGGGCTTTCAGCCCCAGCATTTT. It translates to CASSEARTGGFQPQHF.